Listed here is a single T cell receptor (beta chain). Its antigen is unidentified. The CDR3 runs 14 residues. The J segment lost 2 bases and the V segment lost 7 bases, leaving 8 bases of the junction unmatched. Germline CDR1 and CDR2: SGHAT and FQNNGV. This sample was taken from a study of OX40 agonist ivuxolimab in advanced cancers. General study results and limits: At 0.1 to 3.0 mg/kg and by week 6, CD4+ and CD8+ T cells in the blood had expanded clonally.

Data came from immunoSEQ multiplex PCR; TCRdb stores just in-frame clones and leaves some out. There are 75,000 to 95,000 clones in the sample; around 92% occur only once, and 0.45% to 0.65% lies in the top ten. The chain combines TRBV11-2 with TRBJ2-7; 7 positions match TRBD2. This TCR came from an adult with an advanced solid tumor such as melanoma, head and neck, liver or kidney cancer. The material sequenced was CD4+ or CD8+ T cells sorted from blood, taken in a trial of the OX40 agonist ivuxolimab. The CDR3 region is CASTPSRGTYEQYF. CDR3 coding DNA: TGTGCCAGCACCCCTTCGCGGGGGACCTACGAGCAGTACTTC.